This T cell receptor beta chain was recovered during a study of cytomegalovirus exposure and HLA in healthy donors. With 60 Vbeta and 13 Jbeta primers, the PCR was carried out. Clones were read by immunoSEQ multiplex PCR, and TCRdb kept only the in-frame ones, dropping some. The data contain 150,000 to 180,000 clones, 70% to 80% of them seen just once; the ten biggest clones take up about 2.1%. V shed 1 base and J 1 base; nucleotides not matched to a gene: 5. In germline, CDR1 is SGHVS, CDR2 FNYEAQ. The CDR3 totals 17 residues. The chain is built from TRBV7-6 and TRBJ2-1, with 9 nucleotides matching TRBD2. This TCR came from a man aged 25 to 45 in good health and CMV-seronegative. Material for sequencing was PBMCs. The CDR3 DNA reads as TGTGCCAGCAGCTTAGTGAGCGGGGGGCGGTCCTACAATGAGCAGTTCTTC. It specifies CASSLVSGGRSYNEQFF.